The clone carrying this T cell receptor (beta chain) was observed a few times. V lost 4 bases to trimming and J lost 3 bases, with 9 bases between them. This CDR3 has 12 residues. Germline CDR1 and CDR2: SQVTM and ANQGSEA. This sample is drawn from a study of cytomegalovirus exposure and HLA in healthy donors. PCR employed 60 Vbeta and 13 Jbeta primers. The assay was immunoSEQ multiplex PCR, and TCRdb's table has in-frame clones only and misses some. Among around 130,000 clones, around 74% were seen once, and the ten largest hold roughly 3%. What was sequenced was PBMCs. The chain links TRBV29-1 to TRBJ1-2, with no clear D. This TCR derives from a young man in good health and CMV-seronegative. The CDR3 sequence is CSVGRGDYGYTF. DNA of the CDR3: TGCAGCGTTGGTCGGGGTGACTATGGCTACACCTTC.